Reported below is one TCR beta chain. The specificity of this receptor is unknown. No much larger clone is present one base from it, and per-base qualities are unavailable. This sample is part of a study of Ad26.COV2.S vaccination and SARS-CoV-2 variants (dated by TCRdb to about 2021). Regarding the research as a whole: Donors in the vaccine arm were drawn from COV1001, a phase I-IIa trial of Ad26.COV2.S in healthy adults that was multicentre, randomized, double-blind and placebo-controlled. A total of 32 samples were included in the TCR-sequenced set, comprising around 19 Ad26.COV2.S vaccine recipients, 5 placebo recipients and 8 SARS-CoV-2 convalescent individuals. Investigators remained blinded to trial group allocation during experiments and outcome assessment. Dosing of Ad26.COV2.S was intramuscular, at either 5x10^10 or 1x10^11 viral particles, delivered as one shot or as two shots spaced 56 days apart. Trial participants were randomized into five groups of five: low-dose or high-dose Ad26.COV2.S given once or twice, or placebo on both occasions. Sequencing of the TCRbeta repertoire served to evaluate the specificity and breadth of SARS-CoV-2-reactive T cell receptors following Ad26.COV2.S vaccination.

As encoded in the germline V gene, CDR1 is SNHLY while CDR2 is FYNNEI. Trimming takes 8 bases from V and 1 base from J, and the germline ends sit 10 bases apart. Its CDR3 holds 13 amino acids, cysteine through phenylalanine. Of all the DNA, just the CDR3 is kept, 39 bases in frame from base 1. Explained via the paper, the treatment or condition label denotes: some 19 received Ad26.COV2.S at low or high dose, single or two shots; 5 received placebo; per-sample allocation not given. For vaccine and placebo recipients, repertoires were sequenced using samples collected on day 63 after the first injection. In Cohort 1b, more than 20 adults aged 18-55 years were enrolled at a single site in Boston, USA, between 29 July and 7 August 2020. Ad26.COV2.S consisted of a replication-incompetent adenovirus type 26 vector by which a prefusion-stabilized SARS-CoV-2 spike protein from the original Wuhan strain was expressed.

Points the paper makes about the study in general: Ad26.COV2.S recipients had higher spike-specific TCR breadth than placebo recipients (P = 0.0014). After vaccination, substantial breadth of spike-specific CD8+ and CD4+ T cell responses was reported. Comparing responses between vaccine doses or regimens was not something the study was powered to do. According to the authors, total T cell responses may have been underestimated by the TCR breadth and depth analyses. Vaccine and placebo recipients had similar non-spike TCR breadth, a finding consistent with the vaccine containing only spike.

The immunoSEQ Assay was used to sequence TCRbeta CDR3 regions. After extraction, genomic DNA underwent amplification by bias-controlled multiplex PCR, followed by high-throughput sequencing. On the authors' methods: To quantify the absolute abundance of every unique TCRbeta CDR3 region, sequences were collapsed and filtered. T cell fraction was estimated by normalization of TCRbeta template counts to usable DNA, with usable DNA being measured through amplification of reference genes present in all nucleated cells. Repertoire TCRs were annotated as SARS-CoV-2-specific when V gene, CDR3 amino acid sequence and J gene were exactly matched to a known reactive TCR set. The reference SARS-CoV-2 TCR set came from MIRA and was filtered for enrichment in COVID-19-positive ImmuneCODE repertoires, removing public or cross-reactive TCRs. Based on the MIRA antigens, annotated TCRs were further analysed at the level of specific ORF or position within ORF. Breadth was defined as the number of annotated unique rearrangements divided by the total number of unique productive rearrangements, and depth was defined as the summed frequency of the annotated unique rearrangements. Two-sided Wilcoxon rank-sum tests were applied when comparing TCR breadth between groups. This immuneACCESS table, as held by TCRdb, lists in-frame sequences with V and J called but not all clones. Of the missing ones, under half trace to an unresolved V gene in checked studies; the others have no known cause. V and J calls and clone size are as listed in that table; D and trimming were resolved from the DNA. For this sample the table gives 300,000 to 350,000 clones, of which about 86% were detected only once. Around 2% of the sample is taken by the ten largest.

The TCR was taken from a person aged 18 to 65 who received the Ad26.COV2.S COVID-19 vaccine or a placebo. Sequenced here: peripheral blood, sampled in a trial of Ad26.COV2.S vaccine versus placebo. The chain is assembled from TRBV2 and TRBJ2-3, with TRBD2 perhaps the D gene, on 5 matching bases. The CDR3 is CASLTGGTDTQYF. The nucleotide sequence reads TGTGCCAGCTTGACCGGGGGCACAGATACGCAGTATTTT.